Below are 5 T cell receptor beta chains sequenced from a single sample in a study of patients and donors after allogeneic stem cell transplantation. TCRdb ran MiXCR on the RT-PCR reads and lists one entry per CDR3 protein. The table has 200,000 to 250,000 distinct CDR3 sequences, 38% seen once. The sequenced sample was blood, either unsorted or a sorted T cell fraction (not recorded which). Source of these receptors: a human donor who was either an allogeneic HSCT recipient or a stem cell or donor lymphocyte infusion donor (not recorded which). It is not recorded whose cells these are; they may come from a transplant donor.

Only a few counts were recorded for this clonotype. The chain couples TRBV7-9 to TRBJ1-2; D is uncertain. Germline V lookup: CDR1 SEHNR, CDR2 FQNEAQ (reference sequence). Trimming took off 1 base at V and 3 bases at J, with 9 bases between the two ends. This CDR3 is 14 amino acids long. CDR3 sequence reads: CASSLVSVDYGYTF. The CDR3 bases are TGTGCCAGCAGCTTAGTTTCAGTAGACTATGGCTACACCTTC.

CDR3 region: CASSYGRTNTEAFF. In nucleotides, the CDR3 is TGTGCCAGCAGCTATGGCAGGACGAACACTGAAGCTTTCTTT. The rearrangement uses TRBV7-2 and TRBJ1-1; D remains unclear. Germline CDR1 reads SGHTA; CDR2 reads FQGNSA. This CDR3 is 14 amino acids long. With 4 bases removed from V and 1 base from J, the gap between germline ends came to 10 bases.

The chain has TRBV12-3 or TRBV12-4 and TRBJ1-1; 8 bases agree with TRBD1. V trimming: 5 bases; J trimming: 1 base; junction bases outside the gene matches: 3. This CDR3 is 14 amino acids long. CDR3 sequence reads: CASSQGAENTEAFF. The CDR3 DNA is TGTGCCAGCAGTCAGGGGGCCGAGAACACTGAAGCTTTCTTT.

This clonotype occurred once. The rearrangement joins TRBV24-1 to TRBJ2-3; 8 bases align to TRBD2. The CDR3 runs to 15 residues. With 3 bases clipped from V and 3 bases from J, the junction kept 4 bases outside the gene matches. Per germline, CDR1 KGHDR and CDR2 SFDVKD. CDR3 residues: CATSDVAGRTDTQYF. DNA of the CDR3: TGTGCCACCAGTGATGTAGCGGGGAGGACAGATACGCAGTATTTT.

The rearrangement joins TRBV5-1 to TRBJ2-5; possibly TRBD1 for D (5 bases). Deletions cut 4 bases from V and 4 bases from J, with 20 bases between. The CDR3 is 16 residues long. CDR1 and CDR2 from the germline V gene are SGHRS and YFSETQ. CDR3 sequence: CASSPLTQGIGETQYF. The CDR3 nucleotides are TGCGCCAGCAGCCCATTAACCCAGGGTATCGGAGAGACCCAGTACTTC.